This TCR beta chain was profiled in a study of patients and donors after allogeneic stem cell transplantation. This clonotype turned up a few times. TCRdb analysed the RT-PCR reads with MiXCR anew, one entry per CDR3 protein. The sample shows approximately 38,000 distinct CDR3 sequences, more than 30% of them seen only once. The V and J ends lost 1 base and 0 bases respectively, with 3 bases between them. Germline CDR1 is SGHAT and CDR2 is FQNNGV. The CDR3 has 13 residues. Sequencing was carried out using blood, either unsorted or a sorted T cell fraction (not recorded which). This TCR was recovered from a human donor who was either an allogeneic HSCT recipient or a stem cell or donor lymphocyte infusion donor (not recorded which). It is not recorded whose cells these are; they may come from a transplant donor. The chain combines TRBV11-2 with TRBJ1-1; no clear D gene. The CDR3 sequence: CASSLGMNTEAFF. CDR3 nucleotide sequence: TGTGCCAGCAGCTTAGGTATGAACACTGAAGCTTTCTTT.